This TCR beta chain was sequenced during a study of blood T cell repertoires in COVID-19. Clones were read by immunoSEQ multiplex PCR, and TCRdb kept only the in-frame ones, dropping some. The sample includes about 230,000 clones, over 65% of them seen just once. The TCR originated in a woman in her 70s with active or convalescent COVID-19. The specimen sequenced was peripheral blood.

The CDR3 sequence is CASSSGTPLNNEQFF. The CDR3 DNA is TGTGCCAGCAGCTCCGGGACTCCCCTCAACAATGAGCAGTTCTTC. This chain connects TRBV7-3 to TRBJ2-1; a possible D gene is TRBD2 (6 bases). The CDR3 consists of 15 residues. Germline-derived CDR1 and CDR2 are SGHTA and FQGTGA. With 4 bases removed from V and 5 bases from J, the gap between germline ends came to 15 bases.